The clone carrying this T cell receptor (beta chain) was found once. Its antigen is not identified. This entry is derived from a study of T cells in localized non-small cell lung cancer. Study outcomes and limitations: A median of around 60 clones ranked among the top 100 in tumor appeared in adjacent lung. Uninvolved adjacent lung had the highest recorded T cell clonality, with tumor below it. With higher T cell density in blood came longer overall survival.

V dropped 4 bases and J dropped 0 bases, with 6 bases sitting between them. The germline V gene encodes CDR1 SQVTM and CDR2 ANQGSEA. The CDR3 extends over 12 amino acids. Clones were read by immunoSEQ multiplex PCR, and TCRdb kept only the in-frame ones, dropping some. The sample holds approximately 20,000 clones; 70% to 90% are singletons and the top ten take more than 7.5%. The chain joins TRBV29-1 to TRBJ1-1; no firm D call. The sequences come from peripheral blood, collected before any cancer treatment. The sequence came from a man aged 35 to 70 with stage I lung adenocarcinoma. This CDR3 is CSVAPMNTEAFF. CDR3 DNA sequence: TGCAGCGTTGCCCCTATGAACACTGAAGCTTTCTTT.